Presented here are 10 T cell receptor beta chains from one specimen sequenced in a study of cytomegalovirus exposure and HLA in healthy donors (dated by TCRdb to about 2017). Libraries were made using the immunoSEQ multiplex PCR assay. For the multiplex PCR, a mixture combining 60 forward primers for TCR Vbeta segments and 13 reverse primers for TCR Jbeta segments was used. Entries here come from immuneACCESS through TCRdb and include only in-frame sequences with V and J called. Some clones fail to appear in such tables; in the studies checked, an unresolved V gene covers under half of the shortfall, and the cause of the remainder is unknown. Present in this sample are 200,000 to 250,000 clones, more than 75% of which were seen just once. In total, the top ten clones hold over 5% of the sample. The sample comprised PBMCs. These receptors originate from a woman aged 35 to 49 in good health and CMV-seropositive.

The CDR3 spells CASSMGDRRNTEAFF. CDR3 bases: TGTGCCAGTAGTATGGGGGACAGGCGGAACACTGAAGCTTTCTTT. The chain couples TRBV19 to TRBJ1-1, with 8 bases lining up with TRBD1. The CDR3 has 15 residues. V dropped 3 bases and J dropped 1; count of bases not matched to a gene: 4. Germline lookup yields CDR1 LNHDA and CDR2 SQIVND (reference sequence).

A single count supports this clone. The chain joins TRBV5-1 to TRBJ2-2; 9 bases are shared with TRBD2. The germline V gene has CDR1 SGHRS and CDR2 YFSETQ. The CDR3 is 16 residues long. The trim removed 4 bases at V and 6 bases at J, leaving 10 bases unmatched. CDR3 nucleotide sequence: TGCGCCAGCAGCCCCCTAGCGGGGACTCCCCCCGGGGAGCTGTTTTTT. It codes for CASSPLAGTPPGELFF.

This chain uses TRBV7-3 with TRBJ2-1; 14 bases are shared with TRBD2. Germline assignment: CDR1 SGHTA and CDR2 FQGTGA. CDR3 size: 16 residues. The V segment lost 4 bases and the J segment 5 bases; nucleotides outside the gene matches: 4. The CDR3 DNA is TGTGCCAGCAGCTCCAGACTAGCGGGAGGGGACAATGAGCAGTTCTTC. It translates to CASSSRLAGGDNEQFF.

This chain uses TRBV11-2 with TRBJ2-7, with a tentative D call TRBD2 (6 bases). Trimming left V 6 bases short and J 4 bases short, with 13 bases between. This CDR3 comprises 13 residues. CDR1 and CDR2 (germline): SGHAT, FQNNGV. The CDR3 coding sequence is TGTGCCAGCAGAACCCTGGGGGGTTACGAGCAGTACTTC. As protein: CASRTLGGYEQYF.

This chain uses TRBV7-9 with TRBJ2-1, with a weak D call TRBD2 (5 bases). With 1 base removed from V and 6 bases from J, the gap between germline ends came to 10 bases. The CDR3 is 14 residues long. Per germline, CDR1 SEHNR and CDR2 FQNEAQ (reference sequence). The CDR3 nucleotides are TGTGCCAGCAGCTTAGTTCCTAGCAGCAATGAGCAGTTCTTC. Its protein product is CASSLVPSSNEQFF.

CDR3 residues: CASGDRGNYGYTF. The CDR3 DNA sequence: TGTGCCAGCGGGGACAGGGGGAACTATGGCTACACCTTC. V and J are TRBV2 and TRBJ1-2, with 11 bases that match TRBD1. CDR1 and CDR2 from the germline V gene are SNHLY and FYNNEI. The CDR3 sequence is 13 residues long. V lost 8 bases to trimming and J lost 2 bases; unmatched junction nucleotides: 1.

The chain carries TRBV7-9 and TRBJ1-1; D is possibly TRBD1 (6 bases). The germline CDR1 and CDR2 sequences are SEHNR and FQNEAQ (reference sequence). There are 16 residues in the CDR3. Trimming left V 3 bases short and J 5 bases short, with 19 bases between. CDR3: CASSFPTTGSGTEAFF. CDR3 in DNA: TGTGCCAGCAGCTTTCCAACGACAGGATCTGGGACTGAAGCTTTCTTT.

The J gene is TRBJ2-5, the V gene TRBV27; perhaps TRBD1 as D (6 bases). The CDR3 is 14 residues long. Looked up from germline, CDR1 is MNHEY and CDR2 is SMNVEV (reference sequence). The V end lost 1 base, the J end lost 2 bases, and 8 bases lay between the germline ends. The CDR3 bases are TGTGCCAGCAGTTTATGGGGGCTGCAAGAGACCCAGTACTTC. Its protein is CASSLWGLQETQYF.

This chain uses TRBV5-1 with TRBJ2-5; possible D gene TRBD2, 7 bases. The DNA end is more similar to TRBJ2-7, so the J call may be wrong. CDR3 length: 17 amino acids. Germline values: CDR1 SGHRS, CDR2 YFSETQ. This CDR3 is CASSPGWGGLVSYEQYF. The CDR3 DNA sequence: TGCGCCAGCAGCCCTGGATGGGGGGGGCTTGTTTCCTACGAGCAGTACTTC.

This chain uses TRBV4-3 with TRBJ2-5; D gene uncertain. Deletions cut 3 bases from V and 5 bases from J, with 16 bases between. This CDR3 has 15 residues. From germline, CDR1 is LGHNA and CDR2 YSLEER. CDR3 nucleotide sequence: TGCGCCAGCAGCCACTCCTCCGGAGACGGGGAGACCCAGTACTTC. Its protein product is CASSHSSGDGETQYF.